This TCR beta chain appears in the sequencing data of a study of shared clonotypes between healthy human individuals. Overall study context: Serving as donors were two women and three men, whose ages spanned 18 to 49. Study observations and caveats: The represented genetic and exposure-history diversity was limited by the small number of donors. Shared clonotypes across all four donors exceeded non-shared ones in generation probability.

The method was immunoSEQ multiplex PCR; TCRdb's version includes in-frame clones alone and lacks a portion of them. The sample yields roughly 1.5 million clones, around 98% seen once. Concerning this clone: Its antigen is not identified.

The sequencing input was naive CD4+ T cells sorted from blood. The subset: CD45RA+ positively selected. This TCR derives from a man aged 25-45 years in good health.

Here the CDR3 DNA reads TGTGCCAGTAGTCCAACCGGGACAGGGCTCAACGAGCAGTACTTC. This translates into CASSPTGTGLNEQYF. This chain uses TRBV19 with TRBJ2-7, with TRBD1 identical over 9 bases. The germline V gene encodes CDR1 LNHDA and CDR2 SQIVND (reference sequence). With V trimmed by 5 bases and J by 5 bases, 10 bases remained unmatched. The CDR3 spans 15 residues.